The rows below give T cell receptor beta chains drawn from one sample of a study of blood T cell repertoires in COVID-19. The table came from immunoSEQ multiplex PCR; TCRdb's copy has only in-frame clones and leaves some out. The sample consists of 40,000 or so clones, approximately 84% of them appearing once. What was sequenced was peripheral blood. Every receptor here comes from a human donor in a cohort sampled during active COVID-19. Both conserved end residues are part of each CDR3. The D gene is left open where the match is weak. Size is stated for part of the rows, as once, few or many counts, or as a class when the clone is expanded.

J: TRBJ1-1; D: NA; size: NA; V: TRBV2; CDR3: CASTQGGQSIQAFF; DNA: TGTGCCAGCACCCAAGGAGGACAGTCCATCCAAGCTTTCTTT
J: TRBJ2-7; D: TRBD2; size: NA; V: TRBV5-4; CDR3: CASSLKTSLSYEQYF; DNA: TGTGCCAGCAGCTTAAAGACTAGCCTCTCCTACGAGCAGTACTTC
J: TRBJ1-4; D: NA; size: NA; V: TRBV19; CDR3: CASRLGAGWREKLFF; DNA: TGTGCCAGTAGATTGGGGGCAGGGTGGCGTGAAAAACTGTTTTTT
J: TRBJ2-7; D: NA; size: NA; V: TRBV6-1; CDR3: CASSELTGGARSSYEQYF; DNA: TGTGCCAGCAGTGAACTTACAGGTGGGGCACGTAGCTCCTACGAGCAGTACTTC
J: TRBJ1-2; D: TRBD1; size: NA; V: TRBV7-2; CDR3: CASSQKSGTGVGYTF; DNA: TGTGCCAGCAGCCAGAAATCCGGGACAGGGGTGGGCTACACCTTC
J: TRBJ1-2; D: NA; size: NA; V: TRBV6-5; CDR3: CASSYPARGIYGYTF; DNA: TGTGCCAGCAGTTACCCGGCCAGGGGAATCTATGGCTACACCTTC
J: TRBJ2-5; D: TRBD2; size: NA; V: TRBV5-4; CDR3: CASSSGGEETQYF; DNA: TGTGCCAGCAGCTCGGGGGGGGAGGAGACCCAGTACTTC
J: TRBJ1-2; D: NA; size: NA; V: TRBV6-2/TRBV6-3; CDR3: CASSYDLQLHGYTF; DNA: TGTGCCAGCAGTTACGATTTACAATTGCATGGCTACACCTTC
J: TRBJ1-5; D: NA; size: few; V: TRBV19; CDR3: CASSDLVSSNQPQHF; DNA: TGTGCCAGTAGTGACTTGGTGTCTAGCAATCAGCCCCAGCATTTT
J: TRBJ1-5; D: NA; size: NA; V: TRBV6-2/TRBV6-3; CDR3: CASSYYQGQPQHF; DNA: TGTGCCAGCAGTTACTATCAGGGACAGCCCCAGCATTTT
J: TRBJ2-5; D: TRBD2; size: NA; V: TRBV5-1; CDR3: CASSWLGRGGETQYF; DNA: TGCGCCAGCAGCTGGCTAGGACGGGGGGGAGAGACCCAGTACTTC
J: TRBJ2-1; D: TRBD2; size: NA; V: TRBV29-1; CDR3: CSVEGLAGLQFF; DNA: TGCAGCGTTGAAGGCCTAGCGGGCTTGCAGTTCTTC
J: TRBJ1-3; D: TRBD1; size: NA; V: TRBV5-4; CDR3: CASSLGGQVTLSGNTIYF; DNA: TGTGCCAGCAGCTTGGGTGGACAGGTTACTCTCTCTGGAAACACCATATATTTT
J: TRBJ2-2; D: TRBD2; size: NA; V: TRBV4-2; CDR3: CASSPSQRGGRVGELFF; DNA: TGTGCCAGCAGCCCAAGCCAGCGGGGGGGCCGGGTCGGGGAGCTGTTTTTT
J: TRBJ2-3; D: NA; size: NA; V: TRBV5-1; CDR3: CASSPWGQTDTQYF; DNA: TGCGCCAGCAGCCCGTGGGGGCAGACAGATACGCAGTATTTT
J: TRBJ2-7; D: NA; size: NA; V: TRBV9; CDR3: CASSVGTNAYEQYF; DNA: TGTGCCAGCAGCGTAGGGACAAACGCCTACGAGCAGTACTTC
J: TRBJ2-2; D: TRBD2; size: once; V: TRBV3-1/TRBV3-2; CDR3: CASSQALAGVGGELFF; DNA: TGTGCCAGCAGCCAAGCTCTAGCGGGGGTTGGCGGGGAGCTGTTTTTT
J: TRBJ2-7; D: NA; size: NA; V: TRBV5-6; CDR3: CASSLGPGEQYF; DNA: TGTGCCAGCAGCTTGGGTCCGGGGGAGCAGTACTTC
J: TRBJ2-1; D: NA; size: NA; V: TRBV11-2; CDR3: CASSKLHSSSYNEQFF; DNA: TGTGCCAGCAGCAAACTCCACTCGAGCTCCTACAATGAGCAGTTCTTC
J: TRBJ2-3; D: TRBD2; size: NA; V: TRBV5-1; CDR3: CASSSEVLAGSSTDTQYF; DNA: TGCGCCAGCAGCTCCGAGGTCTTAGCGGGGAGTAGCACAGATACGCAGTATTTT
J: TRBJ2-5; D: TRBD2; size: NA; V: TRBV5-1; CDR3: CASSERGGLGTQYF; DNA: TGCGCCAGCTCAGAGCGGGGAGGGCTGGGGACCCAGTACTTC
J: TRBJ2-3; D: TRBD2; size: once; V: TRBV5-1; CDR3: CASSLASSGADTQYF; DNA: TGCGCCAGCAGCTTGGCGTCTAGCGGGGCAGATACGCAGTATTTT